This T cell receptor beta chain was found in a study of T cells after yellow fever vaccination. The study, taken as a whole, reports: A minor fraction of clonotypes spanned both CD4 and CD8 compartments. It was the secondary response that reached its peak faster, day 5 versus 15, but it was weaker.

One entry per CDR3 protein, called by TCRdb with MiXCR from the 5' RACE reads. The sample carries under 550,000 distinct CDR3 sequences, 20% to 25% recorded once. Germline V gene lookup returns CDR1 MNHNS and CDR2 SASEGT. This CDR3 is 13 amino acids long. The V gene end was trimmed by 6 bases and the J gene end by 5 bases; junction bases not matched to a gene: 6. Comment on this clonotype: Its antigen is undetermined.

The clonotype was recovered from a man younger than 35 who received the YFV17D yellow fever vaccine. Sequenced here: PBMCs, sampled less than 25 days after the first yellow fever vaccination. The chain employs TRBV6-1 and TRBJ1-2; 7 bases map to TRBD1. The CDR3 reads CASRRDSHYGYTF. In nucleotides, the CDR3 is TGTGCCAGCAGGCGGGACAGTCATTATGGCTACACCTTC.